One and the same sample provided the 21 T cell receptor beta chains below, sequenced in a study of cytomegalovirus exposure and HLA in healthy donors. PCR amplification relied on 60 Vbeta primers (plus 13 Jbeta primers). Only in-frame clones appear in the TCRdb table, and some are missing; sequencing was by immunoSEQ multiplex PCR. The sample holds approximately 140,000 clones, about four fifths seen once. The sequenced sample was PBMCs. The receptors stem from a man aged 50-59 years in good health and CMV-seropositive.

The J gene is TRBJ2-3, the V gene TRBV13, with D perhaps TRBD2 (5 bases). Trimming removed 5 bases from V and 3 bases from J, with 12 bases in between. The V gene's germline CDR1 is PRHDT and CDR2 FYEKMQ (reference sequence). The CDR3 has 14 residues. The CDR3 reads CASSPLGETDTQYF. CDR3 DNA sequence: TGTGCCAGCAGCCCCCTCGGGGAGACAGATACGCAGTATTTT.

This clone came up once. The V and J genes are TRBV6-4 and TRBJ2-1; no definite D call. V was shortened by 2 bases and J by 3 bases, with 11 bases between the two germline ends. The CDR3 has 15 residues. The germline V gene has CDR1 MRHNA and CDR2 SNTAGT. CDR3 DNA sequence: TGTGCCAGCAGTGACCGGAATGCAGGCTACAATGAGCAGTTCTTC. As protein: CASSDRNAGYNEQFF.

As concerns this clone: At one end the junction does not follow the germline gene, possibly because of a read error. This chain uses TRBV7-9 with TRBJ1-1; D is possibly TRBD1 (6 bases). Germline loops: CDR1 SEHNR, CDR2 FQNEAQ (reference sequence). The CDR3 has 18 residues. CDR3 bases: TGTTCCAGCAGCCCCCGAGGAGGACAGTCCTATTGGAACACTGAAGCTTTCTTT. This sequence encodes CSSSPRGGQSYWNTEAFF.

The chain employs TRBV4-2 and TRBJ2-7, with 9 bases that match TRBD1. CDR3 length: 16 residues. The germline V gene has CDR1 LGHNA and CDR2 YNFKEQ. The J segment lost 3 bases and the V segment lost 0 bases, leaving 6 bases of the junction unmatched. The CDR3, as DNA: TGTGCCAGCAGCCAAGATCGACAGGGGGTAAACTACGAGCAGTACTTC. Translated, it gives CASSQDRQGVNYEQYF.

The chain's CDR3 is CASRAGGATEAFF. DNA of the CDR3: TGTGCCAGTAGGGCAGGCGGGGCCACTGAAGCTTTCTTT. The chain employs TRBV19 and TRBJ1-1; TRBD1 might be the D (5 bases). This CDR3 spans 13 amino acids. V dropped 6 bases and J dropped 4 bases, with 12 bases sitting between them. Looked up from germline, CDR1 is LNHDA and CDR2 is SQIVND (reference sequence).

This sequence joins TRBV27 and TRBJ1-2; D gene uncertain. V lost 8 bases and J lost 5, with 12 bases in between. The germline V gene encodes CDR1 MNHEY and CDR2 SMNVEV (reference sequence). This CDR3 has 12 amino acids. DNA of the CDR3: TGTGCCAGCTCGTCCGGGAAATATGGCTACACCTTC. Encoded protein: CASSSGKYGYTF.

The chain combines TRBV6-1 with TRBJ1-5; the D is unclear. This CDR3 is 15 amino acids long. Trimming took off 4 bases at V and 0 bases at J, with 10 bases between the two ends. Germline V gives CDR1 MNHNS, CDR2 SASEGT. The CDR3: CASSAQEYSNQPQHF. For the CDR3, the DNA is TGTGCCAGCAGTGCCCAGGAATATAGCAATCAGCCCCAGCATTTT.

CDR3 sequence: CASSLRGDSNQPQHF. CDR3 nucleotides: TGTGCCAGCAGCCTCCGCGGAGATAGCAATCAGCCCCAGCATTTT. The chain employs TRBV11-2 and TRBJ1-5, with D unresolved. Germline V CDR1 and CDR2: SGHAT, FQNNGV. The CDR3 runs to 15 residues. V was shortened by 5 bases and J by 0 bases, with 11 bases between the two germline ends.

J is TRBJ1-1 and V is TRBV27, with a tentative D call TRBD1 (6 bases). Trimming removed 6 bases at V and 5 bases at J, with 13 bases between. The CDR3 runs 13 residues. Per the germline V gene, CDR1 is MNHEY and CDR2 is SMNVEV (reference sequence). The CDR3 loop is CASREQGRTEAFF. The CDR3 nucleotides read TGTGCCAGCAGGGAACAGGGTCGGACTGAAGCTTTCTTT.

The rearrangement joins TRBV2 to TRBJ2-7, with unresolved D. The V gene's germline CDR1 is SNHLY and CDR2 FYNNEI. Between the trimmed V and J ends, which lost 3 bases and 2 bases, there was a span of 5 bases. The CDR3 totals 12 residues. The CDR3: CASSDSTYEQYF. DNA for the CDR3: TGTGCCAGCAGTGATAGTACCTACGAGCAGTACTTC.

With regard to this clone: Other nucleotide sequences from this sample produce the same CDR3. The chain links TRBV5-6 to TRBJ2-7; the D is unclear. V was pared by 2 bases and J by 2 bases, with 5 bases between. Germline V CDR1 and CDR2: SGHDT, YYEEEE. The length of the CDR3 is 12 residues. The CDR3 DNA reads as TGTGCCAGCAGCTTCACAACCTACGAGCAGTACTTC. Translating it yields CASSFTTYEQYF.

The CDR3 sequence is CASSLTGGYGYTF. In nucleotides, the CDR3 is TGTGCCAGCAGTTTAACGGGGGGCTATGGCTACACCTTC. This rearrangement joins TRBV27 to TRBJ1-2; D perhaps matches TRBD1 (5 bases). This CDR3 contains 13 residues. Trimming removed 2 bases at V and 4 bases at J, with 8 bases between. CDR1 and CDR2 (germline): MNHEY, SMNVEV (reference sequence).

This clone has only a few counts. The genes are TRBV18 and TRBJ1-4; 9 positions agree with TRBD1. The CDR3 is 13 amino acids. After removal of 6 bases from V and 10 bases from J, the junction contained 6 bases not matched to a gene. Germline CDR1 KGHSH, CDR2 LQKENI. The DNA of the CDR3 is TGTGCCAGCTCCCGGGACAGGGTTGCAAAACTGTTTTTT. Amino acid sequence: CASSRDRVAKLFF.

The chain recombines TRBV27 with TRBJ2-3, with TRBD2 as a possible D gene (5 bases). The CDR3 sequence is 17 residues long. Germline V gives CDR1 MNHEY, CDR2 SMNVEV (reference sequence). V was shortened by 6 bases and J by 1 base, with 20 bases between the two germline ends. The CDR3 nucleotides read TGTGCCAGCAGCAGATTTCCTCCCGGGGTCCGCACAGATACGCAGTATTTT. Amino acids: CASSRFPPGVRTDTQYF.

The V and J genes are TRBV5-1 and TRBJ2-1; 14 bases are shared with TRBD2. With 0 bases clipped from V and 13 bases from J, the junction kept 9 bases outside the gene matches. CDR3 size: 16 residues. The V gene's germline CDR1 is SGHRS and CDR2 YFSETQ. CDR3 nucleotides: TGCGCCAGCAGCTTGGAGGGTGGGACTAGCGGGAGTGGACAGTTCTTC. Translating it yields CASSLEGGTSGSGQFF.

CDR3 coding DNA: TGTGCCAGCAGTCTCAGGGGTTCGGTTATCGATGAGCAGTTCTTC. Translation: CASSLRGSVIDEQFF. The chain combines TRBV6-1 with TRBJ2-1, with TRBD1 as a possible D gene (6 bases). Germline values: CDR1 MNHNS, CDR2 SASEGT. The CDR3 runs to 15 residues. The germline V and J ends were trimmed by 5 bases and 8 bases, with 19 bases remaining between them.

This clone has only a few counts. The chain recombines TRBV19 with TRBJ2-3; D may be TRBD2 (5 bases). V was pared by 5 bases and J by 4 bases, with 13 bases between. The CDR3 runs to 14 residues. Germline lookup yields CDR1 LNHDA and CDR2 SQIVND (reference sequence). In nucleotides, the CDR3 is TGTGCCAGTAGTCCCGTCCCGGGGTCAGATACGCAGTATTTT. Its protein product is CASSPVPGSDTQYF.

The chain links TRBV10-3 to TRBJ2-5; D is unresolved. The J call may be wrong; the DNA end is better matched by TRBJ2-7. CDR3 length equals 15 residues. Germline assignment: CDR1 ENHRY and CDR2 SYGVKD. CDR3 residues: CAISESIASQHEQYF. The CDR3 DNA reads as TGTGCCATCAGTGAGTCGATAGCTAGTCAGCACGAGCAGTACTTC.

This clone was observed a handful of times. The chain joins TRBV9 to TRBJ2-7; a weak D match, TRBD2 (5 bases). Germline V gene sequence: CDR1 SGDLS, CDR2 YYNGEE. Trimming removed 4 bases from V and 4 bases from J, with 15 bases in between. The CDR3 is made up of 14 amino acids. Here the CDR3 DNA reads TGTGCCAGCAGCATCCGGACGTCGGGATACGAGCAGTACTTC. It translates to CASSIRTSGYEQYF.

The V call is TRBV5-1, the J call TRBJ2-5, with 7 bases lining up with TRBD2. Germline lookup yields CDR1 SGHRS and CDR2 YFSETQ. The V gene end was trimmed by 7 bases and the J gene end by 2 bases; junction bases not matched to a gene: 14. This CDR3 is 16 amino acids long. CDR3 amino acids: CASARGVGGSQETQYF. CDR3 coding DNA: TGCGCCAGCGCTCGGGGGGTGGGCGGTTCGCAAGAGACCCAGTACTTC.

This chain uses TRBV19 with TRBJ1-5, with 7 bases fitting TRBD1. V shed 1 base, J shed 5 bases, and the junction held 5 bases outside the gene matches. The CDR3 length is 15 residues. The germline gives CDR1 LNHDA, CDR2 SQIVND (reference sequence). CDR3 amino acids: CASSIGRGRDQPQHF. CDR3 coding DNA: TGTGCCAGTAGTATAGGTAGGGGGCGCGATCAGCCCCAGCATTTT.